The rows below give T cell receptor beta chains drawn from one sample of a study of resident and recirculating memory T cells in vitiligo. The table came from immunoSEQ multiplex PCR; TCRdb's copy has only in-frame clones and leaves some out. The table lists more than 70,000 clones, about 90% of them singletons. Material: blood. The source of these receptors is a male donor with vitiligo. CDR3s include the opening cysteine and the closing phenylalanine or tryptophan. A D gene is named only where the DNA matches it firmly. Clone size is given for some rows only: seen once, a few or many times, or a class if the clone is expanded.

J gene: TRBJ2-5; V gene: TRBV5-6; D gene: -; clone size: few; CDR3 protein: CASSLNRLRETQYF; CDR3 DNA: TGTGCCAGCAGCTTAAATCGCCTTAGAGAGACCCAGTACTTC
J gene: TRBJ2-3; V gene: TRBV7-9; D gene: TRBD2; clone size: -; CDR3 protein: CASSLASGSGTDTQYF; CDR3 DNA: TGTGCCAGCAGCTTAGCTAGCGGGAGTGGCACAGATACGCAGTATTTT
J gene: TRBJ2-1; V gene: TRBV9; D gene: TRBD1; clone size: -; CDR3 protein: CASSSGQGQINEQFF; CDR3 DNA: TGTGCCAGCAGCTCTGGACAGGGCCAAATCAATGAGCAGTTCTTC
J gene: TRBJ2-7; V gene: TRBV7-2; D gene: -; clone size: -; CDR3 protein: CASSLVRREQYF; CDR3 DNA: TGTGCCAGCAGCTTAGTGCGCCGCGAGCAGTACTTC
J gene: TRBJ1-3; V gene: TRBV6-1; D gene: -; clone size: -; CDR3 protein: CASSEEEISGNTIYF; CDR3 DNA: TGTGCCAGCAGTGAAGAGGAGATCTCTGGAAACACCATATATTTT
J gene: TRBJ2-7; V gene: TRBV19; D gene: TRBD1; clone size: -; CDR3 protein: CASSTHPGQGAYEQYF; CDR3 DNA: TGTGCCAGTAGTACGCACCCGGGACAGGGGGCCTACGAGCAGTACTTC
J gene: TRBJ2-4; V gene: TRBV19; D gene: TRBD1; clone size: -; CDR3 protein: CASSIQPGQRLAKNIQYF; CDR3 DNA: TGTGCCAGTAGTATACAACCGGGACAGCGATTAGCCAAAAACATTCAGTACTTC
J gene: TRBJ2-5; V gene: TRBV7-2; D gene: -; clone size: -; CDR3 protein: CASSLTAKQETQYF; CDR3 DNA: TGTGCCAGCAGCCTGACAGCTAAACAAGAGACCCAGTACTTC
J gene: TRBJ2-1; V gene: TRBV27; D gene: TRBD1; clone size: -; CDR3 protein: CASRSWDSFSLGSDEQFF; CDR3 DNA: TGTGCCAGCCGGTCCTGGGACAGCTTCTCCCTCGGGTCGGATGAGCAGTTCTTC
J gene: TRBJ2-7; V gene: TRBV12-5; D gene: -; clone size: -; CDR3 protein: CASGLVSVGEQYF; CDR3 DNA: TGTGCTAGTGGTTTGGTAAGTGTCGGCGAGCAGTACTTC
J gene: TRBJ1-4; V gene: TRBV5-1; D gene: -; clone size: -; CDR3 protein: CASSLLSTNEKLFF; CDR3 DNA: TGCGCCAGCAGCTTGCTGTCAACTAATGAAAAACTGTTTTTT
J gene: TRBJ1-2; V gene: TRBV18; D gene: -; clone size: -; CDR3 protein: CASSGQTYGYTF; CDR3 DNA: TGTGCCAGCTCCGGACAGACCTATGGCTACACCTTC
J gene: TRBJ2-5; V gene: TRBV5-4; D gene: TRBD1; clone size: once; CDR3 protein: CASGTESQETQYF; CDR3 DNA: TGTGCCAGCGGGACAGAATCTCAAGAGACCCAGTACTTC
J gene: TRBJ2-5; V gene: TRBV6-1; D gene: -; clone size: -; CDR3 protein: CASSDGRGLETQYF; CDR3 DNA: TGTGCCAGCAGTGATGGGCGGGGTCTGGAGACCCAGTACTTC
J gene: TRBJ2-7; V gene: TRBV5-1; D gene: -; clone size: -; CDR3 protein: CASSSAYEQYF; CDR3 DNA: TGCGCCAGCAGCTCGGCCTACGAGCAGTACTTC
J gene: TRBJ2-7; V gene: TRBV11-1; D gene: -; clone size: -; CDR3 protein: CASSLYQGGYEQYF; CDR3 DNA: TGTGCCAGCAGCTTATACCAAGGGGGCTACGAGCAGTACTTC
J gene: TRBJ1-5; V gene: TRBV28; D gene: TRBD1; clone size: -; CDR3 protein: CASSLLEGRGDQPQHF; CDR3 DNA: TGTGCCAGCAGTTTGTTAGAGGGCAGGGGGGATCAGCCCCAGCATTTT
J gene: TRBJ2-2; V gene: TRBV5-1; D gene: TRBD2; clone size: once; CDR3 protein: CASTGGGSNTGELFF; CDR3 DNA: TGCGCCAGCACCGGGGGGGGGAGCAACACCGGGGAGCTGTTTTTT
J gene: TRBJ1-2; V gene: TRBV7-9; D gene: TRBD1; clone size: -; CDR3 protein: CASSSSGTGVWSGYTF; CDR3 DNA: TGTGCCAGCAGCTCCAGCGGGACAGGGGTCTGGAGTGGCTACACCTTC
J gene: TRBJ2-3; V gene: TRBV12-5; D gene: -; clone size: -; CDR3 protein: CASGQGTPSTDTQYF; CDR3 DNA: TGTGCTAGTGGCCAGGGTACCCCTAGCACAGATACGCAGTATTTT
J gene: TRBJ2-2; V gene: TRBV7-2; D gene: TRBD2; clone size: -; CDR3 protein: CASRPQAGGQTGELFF; CDR3 DNA: TGTGCCAGCAGACCTCAAGCGGGAGGGCAAACCGGGGAGCTGTTTTTT
J gene: TRBJ1-2; V gene: TRBV7-2; D gene: -; clone size: -; CDR3 protein: CASSFRLRDYGYTF; CDR3 DNA: TGTGCCAGCAGCTTCAGGCTCAGGGACTATGGCTACACCTTC
J gene: TRBJ2-5; V gene: TRBV4-2; D gene: TRBD2; clone size: -; CDR3 protein: CASSPHPGGWETQYF; CDR3 DNA: TGTGCCAGCAGCCCCCACCCGGGGGGTTGGGAGACCCAGTACTTC
J gene: TRBJ2-1; V gene: TRBV5-6; D gene: TRBD2; clone size: -; CDR3 protein: CASRYLAGALEQFF; CDR3 DNA: TGTGCCAGCAGATATCTAGCGGGAGCTCTTGAGCAGTTCTTC
J gene: TRBJ2-7; V gene: TRBV7-9; D gene: -; clone size: -; CDR3 protein: CASSLVTVYEQYF; CDR3 DNA: TGTGCCAGCAGCTTGGTCACTGTCTACGAGCAGTACTTC
J gene: TRBJ2-2; V gene: TRBV11-2; D gene: -; clone size: -; CDR3 protein: CASSLPPGELFF; CDR3 DNA: TGTGCCAGCAGCCTACCCCCCGGGGAGCTGTTTTTT
J gene: TRBJ2-1; V gene: TRBV2; D gene: -; clone size: -; CDR3 protein: CASSEAHRLSLRSYNEQFF; CDR3 DNA: TGTGCCAGCAGTGAAGCGCACCGACTAAGCCTACGCTCCTACAATGAGCAGTTCTTC
J gene: TRBJ2-1; V gene: TRBV7-2; D gene: TRBD2; clone size: -; CDR3 protein: CASSPGLAGYNEQFF; CDR3 DNA: TGTGCCAGCAGCCCCGGACTAGCGGGCTACAATGAGCAGTTCTTC
J gene: TRBJ2-1; V gene: TRBV29-1; D gene: -; clone size: -; CDR3 protein: CSVEDPRVGDWYNEQFF; CDR3 DNA: TGCAGCGTTGAAGATCCCCGCGTCGGGGACTGGTACAATGAGCAGTTCTTC
J gene: TRBJ2-5; V gene: TRBV7-9; D gene: TRBD2; clone size: -; CDR3 protein: CASSLVGLAGGGGQYF; CDR3 DNA: TGTGCCAGCAGCCTCGTGGGACTAGCGGGAGGGGGGGGCCAGTACTTC
J gene: TRBJ2-4; V gene: TRBV4-3; D gene: TRBD1; clone size: -; CDR3 protein: CASSRSTGGNAKNIQYF; CDR3 DNA: TGCGCCAGCAGCCGATCGACAGGGGGCAACGCCAAAAACATTCAGTACTTC
J gene: TRBJ2-3; V gene: TRBV30; D gene: -; clone size: -; CDR3 protein: CALPGTDTQYF; CDR3 DNA: TGTGCCCTTCCGGGGACAGATACGCAGTATTTT
J gene: TRBJ2-7; V gene: TRBV6-5; D gene: -; clone size: -; CDR3 protein: CASSYDRPFNEQYF; CDR3 DNA: TGTGCCAGCAGTTACGACAGGCCTTTCAACGAGCAGTACTTC
J gene: TRBJ2-1; V gene: TRBV9; D gene: TRBD2; clone size: -; CDR3 protein: CASSVGLAEYNEQFF; CDR3 DNA: TGTGCCAGCAGCGTAGGACTAGCGGAGTACAATGAGCAGTTCTTC
J gene: TRBJ2-1; V gene: TRBV7-3; D gene: -; clone size: -; CDR3 protein: CASSLMSASYNEQFF; CDR3 DNA: TGTGCCAGCAGCTTAATGAGCGCCAGCTACAATGAGCAGTTCTTC
J gene: TRBJ1-2; V gene: TRBV6-5; D gene: -; clone size: -; CDR3 protein: CASRNPALDYGYTF; CDR3 DNA: TGTGCCAGCAGGAACCCAGCGCTAGACTATGGCTACACCTTC
J gene: TRBJ1-2; V gene: TRBV21-1; D gene: -; clone size: -; CDR3 protein: CASSKRGDRAFGYTF; CDR3 DNA: TGTGCCAGCAGCAAGAGGGGGGACAGGGCTTTTGGCTACACCTTC
J gene: TRBJ2-5; V gene: TRBV9; D gene: TRBD2; clone size: -; CDR3 protein: CASSVEASGRQGTQYF; CDR3 DNA: TGTGCCAGCAGCGTAGAGGCTAGCGGTAGGCAAGGGACCCAGTACTTC
J gene: TRBJ2-7; V gene: TRBV18; D gene: TRBD2; clone size: -; CDR3 protein: CASSLRESRGVSEQYF; CDR3 DNA: TGTGCCAGCTCACTACGGGAATCGCGGGGGGTAAGCGAGCAGTACTTC
J gene: TRBJ2-1; V gene: TRBV4-2; D gene: TRBD2; clone size: -; CDR3 protein: CASSQGLADEQFF; CDR3 DNA: TGTGCCAGCAGCCAAGGACTAGCCGATGAGCAGTTCTTC
J gene: TRBJ2-7; V gene: TRBV4-1; D gene: -; clone size: -; CDR3 protein: CASSQVLAEPVYEQYF; CDR3 DNA: TGCGCCAGCAGCCAAGTCTTAGCGGAACCCGTCTACGAGCAGTACTTC
J gene: TRBJ2-1; V gene: TRBV2; D gene: -; clone size: -; CDR3 protein: CASSPLNEQFF; CDR3 DNA: TGTGCCAGCAGCCCCCTCAATGAGCAGTTCTTC
J gene: TRBJ2-7; V gene: TRBV28; D gene: TRBD1; clone size: -; CDR3 protein: CASSFSTGASYEQYF; CDR3 DNA: TGTGCCAGCAGTTTCTCGACAGGGGCGTCCTACGAGCAGTACTTC
J gene: TRBJ2-2; V gene: TRBV5-6; D gene: -; clone size: -; CDR3 protein: CASSYPGPGELFF; CDR3 DNA: TGTGCCAGCAGCTACCCTGGGCCCGGGGAGCTGTTTTTT
J gene: TRBJ2-3; V gene: TRBV7-9; D gene: -; clone size: -; CDR3 protein: CASSLPYFRDTLSGDTQYF; CDR3 DNA: TGTGCCAGCAGCTTACCTTACTTCCGGGACACCCTTTCCGGAGATACGCAGTATTTT
J gene: TRBJ1-1; V gene: TRBV10-2; D gene: TRBD1; clone size: -; CDR3 protein: CASSEQGAVTEAFF; CDR3 DNA: TGCGCCAGCAGTGAGCAGGGGGCTGTGACTGAAGCTTTCTTT
J gene: TRBJ1-5; V gene: TRBV4-1; D gene: -; clone size: -; CDR3 protein: CASSRHDRNQPQHF; CDR3 DNA: TGCGCCAGCAGCCGGCACGACAGGAATCAGCCCCAGCATTTT
J gene: TRBJ1-4; V gene: TRBV18; D gene: TRBD1; clone size: -; CDR3 protein: CASSQGTGDEKLFF; CDR3 DNA: TGTGCCAGCTCGCAGGGGACAGGGGACGAAAAACTGTTTTTT
J gene: TRBJ1-1; V gene: TRBV16; D gene: -; clone size: -; CDR3 protein: CASSQFGGRGNTEAFF; CDR3 DNA: TGTGCCAGCAGCCAATTTGGTGGCAGGGGAAACACTGAAGCTTTCTTT
J gene: TRBJ2-5; V gene: TRBV15; D gene: TRBD2; clone size: -; CDR3 protein: CATAGDQETQYF; CDR3 DNA: TGTGCCACCGCGGGAGATCAAGAGACCCAGTACTTC
J gene: TRBJ2-1; V gene: TRBV4-3; D gene: TRBD2; clone size: -; CDR3 protein: CASSLAGGTYNEQFF; CDR3 DNA: TGCGCCAGCAGTCTAGCGGGAGGCACCTACAATGAGCAGTTCTTC
J gene: TRBJ2-1; V gene: TRBV9; D gene: TRBD2; clone size: once; CDR3 protein: CASSVERSGRSDEQFF; CDR3 DNA: TGTGCCAGCAGCGTAGAAAGGAGCGGGAGGTCGGATGAGCAGTTCTTC
J gene: TRBJ1-2; V gene: TRBV29-1; D gene: -; clone size: -; CDR3 protein: CSAGGGVYGYTF; CDR3 DNA: TGCAGCGCCGGAGGGGGGGTCTATGGCTACACCTTC
J gene: TRBJ2-5; V gene: TRBV2; D gene: -; clone size: -; CDR3 protein: CASSVAGIGAQYF; CDR3 DNA: TGTGCCAGCAGTGTGGCCGGGATAGGAGCCCAGTACTTC
J gene: TRBJ1-2; V gene: TRBV5-6; D gene: -; clone size: few; CDR3 protein: CASSFGDYGYTF; CDR3 DNA: TGTGCCAGCAGCTTCGGAGACTATGGCTACACCTTC
J gene: TRBJ2-7; V gene: TRBV7-3; D gene: TRBD2; clone size: -; CDR3 protein: CASSSTTSGSIYEQYF; CDR3 DNA: TGTGCCAGCAGCTCTACGACTAGCGGGAGTATCTACGAGCAGTACTTC
J gene: TRBJ2-7; V gene: TRBV28; D gene: -; clone size: -; CDR3 protein: CASSPRGSPRWEQYF; CDR3 DNA: TGTGCCAGCAGTCCCCGGGGGTCCCCCCGATGGGAGCAGTACTTC
J gene: TRBJ2-7; V gene: TRBV27; D gene: -; clone size: -; CDR3 protein: CASSLFGGIYEQYF; CDR3 DNA: TGTGCCAGCAGTTTATTCGGGGGTATCTACGAGCAGTACTTC
J gene: TRBJ2-1; V gene: TRBV27; D gene: TRBD2; clone size: once; CDR3 protein: CASSPRTSGRENNEQFF; CDR3 DNA: TGTGCCAGCAGTCCGCGGACTAGCGGGAGGGAGAACAATGAGCAGTTCTTC
J gene: TRBJ2-7; V gene: TRBV5-4; D gene: TRBD1; clone size: -; CDR3 protein: CASSSAGTGRREQYF; CDR3 DNA: TGTGCCAGCAGCTCAGCCGGGACAGGGAGGCGCGAGCAGTACTTC